This T cell receptor beta chain was found in a study of CD8+ T cells in alopecia areata. Study background: Those patients who were treated received oral tofacitinib, which was given at 5 to 10 mg twice daily for moderate-to-severe alopecia areata.

Extracted RNA was reverse transcribed, and the resulting cDNA served as sequencing template. Measured with immunoSEQ multiplex PCR; TCRdb has only the in-frame clones, and not every one. Of about 210,000 clones listed, roughly 44% are singletons. Specified treatment: oral pan-JAK inhibitor, 5-10 mg twice daily. Findings of the study overall: Because one nonresponder was included, the link of baseline CD8+ expansion to response is considered uncertain.

This clone was seen more than once but under ten times. Its antigen is unidentified. The sequenced sample was CD4+ T cells sorted from blood, obtained between weeks 36 and 40, from a patient treated with tofacitinib. The clonotype originates from a human donor with alopecia areata.

CDR3 sequence (DNA): TGTGCCAGCTCAACGAGACAAGGGAGCTCCTACGAGCAGTACTTC. This encodes CASSTRQGSSYEQYF. J is TRBJ2-7 and V is TRBV18; possible D gene TRBD2, 5 bases. Germline assignment: CDR1 KGHSH and CDR2 LQKENI. Trimming cost V 5 bases and J 0 bases, with 14 bases left between them. CDR3 size: 15 residues.